Following are 28 T cell receptor beta chains from one sample sequenced in a study of T cell repertoires in cytomegalovirus infection (dated by TCRdb to the late 2010s). Sequenced using an Illumina HiSeq 1500. TCRdb handled the public reads itself, with Q25 trimming in fastp and clone calling in MiXCR, and kept productive beta chains. Records with the same CDR3 protein are collapsed into one entry carrying the most frequent genes and DNA. For this sample there are 200,000 to 300,000 distinct CDR3 sequences; roughly 15% appear just once. The top ten hold around 8.1% of the sample. The sequencing input was PBMCs. The receptors were sampled from a human donor in good health (CMV status not recorded). Some clones in this sample may be carry-over from other donors' samples.

This clonotype was seen at least ten times. This chain links TRBV6-5 with TRBJ2-3, with TRBD2 identical over 11 bases. The CDR3 runs 17 residues. Germline V lookup: CDR1 MNHEY, CDR2 SVGAGI. V lost 0 bases, J lost 2 bases, and 4 bases stayed unmatched. CDR3 nucleotides: TGTGCCAGCAGTTACTCGCTAGCGGGGGGCCACACAGATACGCAGTATTTT. Translating gives CASSYSLAGGHTDTQYF.

This chain links TRBV19 with TRBJ1-3, with D possibly matching TRBD1 (5 bases). With 7 bases removed from V and 0 bases from J, the gap between germline ends came to 10 bases. Germline values: CDR1 LNHDA, CDR2 SQIVND (reference sequence). This CDR3 spans 14 amino acids. Here the CDR3 reads CASTGPYSGNTIYF. CDR3 bases: TGTGCCAGTACGGGACCTTACTCTGGAAACACCATATATTTT.

This clonotype was detected ten times or more. The V gene is TRBV5-1, the J gene TRBJ1-6; unclear D gene. Trimming stripped 0 bases from V and 9 bases from J, with 10 bases between. Per the germline V gene, CDR1 is SGHRS and CDR2 is YFSETQ. The CDR3 is 14 residues long. CDR3 DNA sequence: TGCGCCAGCAGCTTGGCAGGTTTTGGTTCACCCCTCCACTTT. This gives the protein CASSLAGFGSPLHF.

This clonotype was seen many times. The chain combines TRBV7-9 with TRBJ2-7; D possibly corresponds to TRBD1 (6 bases). In germline, CDR1 is SEHNR, CDR2 FQNEAQ (reference sequence). This CDR3 is built from 14 residues. The germline V and J ends were trimmed by 5 bases and 4 bases, with 15 bases remaining between them. CDR3 sequence (DNA): TGTGCCAGCAGCGGTAAACAAGGGGGATACGAGCAGTACTTC. Its protein is CASSGKQGGYEQYF.

This rearrangement joins TRBV7-2 to TRBJ2-5, with 7 bases identical to TRBD2. The CDR3 spans 16 residues. Germline V gene data show CDR1 as SGHTA and CDR2 as FQGNSA. V trimming: 0 bases; J trimming: 4 bases; junction bases outside the gene matches: 8. The CDR3 sequence: CASSLAGGGGSETQYF. DNA for the CDR3: TGTGCCAGCAGCTTAGCGGGGGGGGGGGGTTCAGAGACCCAGTACTTC.

The chain combines TRBV20-1 with TRBJ1-1; D is possibly TRBD1 (5 bases). Trimming took 6 bases from V and 4 from J, leaving 15 bases between them. This CDR3 has 13 amino acids. From germline, CDR1 is DFQATT and CDR2 SNEGSKA (reference sequence). The DNA of the CDR3 is TGCAGTGCGACAGAGCCTGGGGCCACTGAAGCTTTCTTT. Translation: CSATEPGATEAFF.

This chain joins TRBV7-3 and TRBJ2-2; 12 bases fit TRBD1. The CDR3 is 16 residues long. CDR1 and CDR2 (germline): SGHTA, FQGTGA. V lost 1 base and J lost 7; bases outside the gene matches: 4. The CDR3 sequence is CASSLKGQGARGELFF. In DNA form, the CDR3 reads TGTGCCAGCAGCTTAAAGGGACAGGGGGCGCGCGGGGAGCTGTTTTTT.

This clonotype was recorded many times. The gene calls are TRBV19 and TRBJ1-5, with D unresolved. Germline V gene data show CDR1 as LNHDA and CDR2 as SQIVND (reference sequence). V was shortened by 5 bases and J by 6 bases, with 11 bases between the two germline ends. The CDR3 is 13 residues long. The CDR3 loop reads CASSFEWRQPQHF. The CDR3 nucleotides are TGTGCCAGTAGTTTCGAGTGGCGTCAGCCCCAGCATTTT.

This clonotype was observed at least ten times. The V gene is TRBV6-2 or TRBV6-3, the J gene TRBJ2-5; TRBD2 agrees at 9 bases. Trimming took 5 bases from V and 4 from J; bases not matched to a gene: 5. The CDR3 runs 14 residues. CDR1 is MNHEY, CDR2 SVGEGT, per germline. The CDR3 DNA is TGTGCCAGCAGTCGCGGGAGGGGGGTAGAGACCCAGTACTTC. It yields the protein CASSRGRGVETQYF.

The chain links TRBV10-3 to TRBJ1-5; D possibly corresponds to TRBD1 (5 bases). V dropped 2 bases and J dropped 2 bases, with 19 bases sitting between them. CDR3 length equals 18 residues. Germline CDR1 reads ENHRY; CDR2 reads SYGVKD. The CDR3 region is CAISETGLQTGGNQPQHF. The CDR3 DNA is TGTGCCATCAGTGAGACAGGACTCCAGACGGGGGGCAATCAGCCCCAGCATTTT.

In this sample, this clonotype turned up many times. CDR3 sequence: CASRKDGRGQGAVQETQYF. CDR3 DNA sequence: TGTGCCAGCCGAAAAGACGGGCGTGGACAGGGGGCAGTCCAAGAGACCCAGTACTTC. The V call is TRBV7-6, the J call TRBJ2-5, with 11 bases fitting TRBD1. The V gene's germline CDR1 is SGHVS and CDR2 FNYEAQ. The ends lost 8 bases at V and 1 base at J; junction bases unmatched: 18. CDR3 length: 19 amino acids.

This clonotype was observed a handful of times. The chain employs TRBV12-3 or TRBV12-4 and TRBJ1-1, with D hard to call. Trimming left V 3 bases short and J 8 bases short, with 10 bases between. The CDR3 is 12 amino acids. For the CDR3, the DNA is TGTGCCAGCAGTTTGGAGTATGGAGAAGCTTTCTTT. The encoded protein is CASSLEYGEAFF.

This clonotype was recorded a few times. The chain combines TRBV5-4 with TRBJ2-2; tentatively, D is TRBD2 (7 bases). CDR1 is SGHNT and CDR2 is YYREEE in the germline V gene (reference sequence). With 4 bases removed from V and 4 bases from J, the gap between germline ends came to 20 bases. This CDR3 is built from 17 residues. Written as DNA, the CDR3 is TGTGCCAGCAGCCCCGAATCTGCGGGGGCAGGCACCGGGGAGCTGTTTTTT. Its translation is CASSPESAGAGTGELFF.

This clonotype was counted many times. The chain combines TRBV28 with TRBJ2-3; D call uncertain. CDR3 length: 15 residues. V was pared by 3 bases and J by 4 bases, with 14 bases between. Per the germline V gene, CDR1 is MDHEN and CDR2 is SYDVKM. CDR3 residues: CASSFLSVSSDTQYF. The CDR3 DNA reads as TGTGCCAGCAGTTTCCTTTCTGTGTCTTCAGATACGCAGTATTTT.

This clonotype was seen a handful of times. The rearrangement links TRBV28 to TRBJ1-2; D gene uncertain. V was pared by 2 bases and J by 4 bases, with 11 bases between. Per the germline V gene, CDR1 is MDHEN and CDR2 is SYDVKM. This CDR3 contains 14 residues. As DNA, the CDR3 is TGTGCCAGCAGTTTACCGACCGGAACCTATGGCTACACCTTC. Translating gives CASSLPTGTYGYTF.

This clonotype was counted a few times. The chain is built from TRBV15 and TRBJ1-1; 7 bases match TRBD1. The CDR3 is 15 residues long. CDR1 is LNHNV and CDR2 is YYDKDF in the germline V gene (reference sequence). V was pared by 1 base and J by 5 bases, with 7 bases of the junction left unmatched. CDR3 protein: CATSRARGLGTEAFF. As DNA, the CDR3 is TGTGCCACCAGCAGAGCGAGGGGGCTTGGTACTGAAGCTTTCTTT.

This clonotype has ten or more counts. The genes are TRBV7-6 and TRBJ2-3, with D unresolved. V dropped 5 bases and J dropped 4 bases, with 19 bases sitting between them. Germline V lookup: CDR1 SGHVS, CDR2 FNYEAQ. The CDR3 sequence is 16 residues long. The CDR3 coding sequence is TGTGCCAGCAGCCCCCGGACGGAGCCGTCCGCAGATACGCAGTATTTT. This encodes CASSPRTEPSADTQYF.

This clonotype has a count of ten or more. The J gene is TRBJ1-3, the V gene TRBV7-6; TRBD1 agrees at 7 bases. V lost 6 bases to trimming and J lost 0 bases; unmatched junction nucleotides: 8. The germline V gene encodes CDR1 SGHVS and CDR2 FNYEAQ. The CDR3 loop spans 16 amino acids. CDR3 protein: CASSRQGEDSGNTIYF. The CDR3, as DNA: TGTGCCAGCAGTCGACAGGGAGAGGACTCTGGAAACACCATATATTTT.

This chain links TRBV7-9 with TRBJ2-7; 12 bases are a match to TRBD2. The V segment lost 6 bases and the J segment 2 bases; nucleotides outside the gene matches: 14. CDR1 and CDR2 from the germline V gene are SEHNR and FQNEAQ (reference sequence). The CDR3 sequence is 18 residues long. The CDR3 DNA is TGTGCCAGCAGGCCCACTAGCGGGGGGCCAAATTCCCCCTACGAGCAGTACTTC. Protein sequence: CASRPTSGGPNSPYEQYF.

This clonotype was detected many times. The J gene is TRBJ1-1, the V gene TRBV7-9; D uncertain. Germline V gene lookup returns CDR1 SEHNR and CDR2 FQNEAQ (reference sequence). V lost 3 bases and J 3 bases, leaving 17 bases between the germline ends. The CDR3 runs to 16 residues. The CDR3 loop reads CASSLGDSGWDTEAFF. The CDR3 region has the DNA TGTGCCAGCAGCTTGGGTGACTCCGGGTGGGACACTGAAGCTTTCTTT.

At least ten counts were recorded for this clonotype. This chain links TRBV28 with TRBJ2-1, with 7 bases aligning to TRBD1. The CDR3 totals 16 residues. Germline V lookup: CDR1 MDHEN, CDR2 SYDVKM. V trimming: 5 bases; J trimming: 6 bases; junction bases outside the gene matches: 13. The CDR3 sequence is CASSQLTGDGSNEQFF. The CDR3 DNA reads TGTGCCAGCAGTCAGCTTACAGGGGATGGTTCCAATGAGCAGTTCTTC.

For this clonotype: A much larger clone sits a single nucleotide away, making a read error possible. The chain couples TRBV7-1 to TRBJ2-7, with D unclear. TRBV7-1 is an open reading frame, and its role is uncertain. Trimming took 3 bases from V and 5 from J, leaving 23 bases between them. The CDR3 runs 17 residues. DNA for the CDR3: TGTGCCAGCAGCTCCCTACCCCCTGGGGAACTCGGCGACGAGCAGTACTTC. Translating gives CASSSLPPGELGDEQYF.

This clonotype was counted a few times. The chain is built from TRBV5-1 and TRBJ2-7; 12 positions agree with TRBD1. After removal of 1 base from V and 6 bases from J, the junction contained 8 bases not matched to a gene. CDR3 length: 16 amino acids. CDR1 is SGHRS, CDR2 YFSETQ, per germline. In DNA, the CDR3 is TGCGCCAGCAGCTTGAACCCCGGGACAGGGGGCTTCGAGCAGTACTTC. This translates into CASSLNPGTGGFEQYF.

The rearrangement uses TRBV6-5 and TRBJ2-7; D might be TRBD1 (5 bases). CDR3 size: 15 residues. V was shortened by 0 bases and J by 3 bases, with 12 bases between the two germline ends. Germline CDR1 is MNHEY and CDR2 is SVGAGI. The CDR3 DNA is TGTGCCAGCAGTTACTCCGACAGTGGCATCTACGAGCAGTACTTC. It encodes CASSYSDSGIYEQYF.

This clonotype came up a few times. The chain carries TRBV27 and TRBJ1-5; tentatively, D is TRBD1 (6 bases). The CDR3 contains 15 residues. The V gene lost 5 bases and the J gene lost 1 base, with 12 bases spanning the gap. Germline CDR1 and CDR2: MNHEY and SMNVEV (reference sequence). The CDR3 bases are TGTGCCAGCAGTCTCTTCCAGGGGAGCAATCAGCCCCAGCATTTT. This translates into CASSLFQGSNQPQHF.

This clonotype showed up many times. V usage is TRBV7-6 and J usage is TRBJ2-1; D unclear. V lost 2 bases and J lost 7, with 12 bases in between. The CDR3 runs 14 residues. The V gene's germline CDR1 is SGHVS and CDR2 FNYEAQ. The chain's CDR3 is CASSLWRTANEQFF. CDR3 sequence (DNA): TGTGCCAGCAGCTTATGGCGGACGGCGAATGAGCAGTTCTTC.

Ten or more counts support this clonotype. This rearrangement joins TRBV11-2 to TRBJ2-2; TRBD1 matches 12 bases. V lost 3 bases and J lost 7; bases outside the gene matches: 6. This CDR3 region has 16 residues. Germline V lookup: CDR1 SGHAT, CDR2 FQNNGV. The CDR3 DNA reads as TGTGCCAGCAGCTTCCGGGACAGGGGGCAAAGCGGGGAGCTGTTTTTT. Encoded protein: CASSFRDRGQSGELFF.

The chain links TRBV12-3 or TRBV12-4 to TRBJ1-5; maybe TRBD1 (5 bases). V lost 5 bases and J 9 bases, leaving 8 bases between the germline ends. The CDR3 is 11 amino acids. The CDR3 is CASSRGTPQHF. DNA of the CDR3: TGTGCCAGCAGTCGAGGGACGCCCCAGCATTTT.